The subject of this entry is one T cell receptor beta chain. This sample stems from a study of blood T cell repertoires in COVID-19. About the study: Samples of COVID-19 (acute and convalescent) were obtained from the United States, Italy and Spain. From T cells, B-cell-depleted T cells, or PBMCs came the material, which was cDNA or gDNA.

Original handling: How many nucleated cells were present was estimated from reference gene primer amplification. Profiling relied on immunoSEQ multiplex PCR, and the TCRdb table lists in-frame clones only, not all of them. V and J calls and clone size are given by that table; D and trimming were obtained from the DNA. This sample has 100,000 to 150,000 clones, with more than 75% found just once. This TCR was sampled from a human donor in a cohort sampled during active COVID-19. The sample consisted of peripheral blood.

The CDR3 DNA is TGTGCCATCAGTGATGCGAAACTAGCGGGAGGGATCGATGAGCAGTTCTTC. It specifies CAISDAKLAGGIDEQFF. The chain uses TRBV10-3 and TRBJ2-1, with 13 bases that match TRBD2. The CDR3 length is 17 residues. The germline CDR1 and CDR2 sequences are ENHRY and SYGVKD. V shed 3 bases, J shed 8 bases, and the junction held 10 bases outside the gene matches.